This T cell receptor beta chain was sequenced for a study of shared clonotypes between healthy human individuals. Whole-study findings and limits: Naive CD4 clonotype sharing across several donors was 4.5% to 6%. Clonotype sharing among donors was thought likely to change with sequencing depth.

This CDR3 is built from 16 residues. The V end was cut by 2 bases, the J end by 6 bases, with 14 bases between. Per germline, CDR1 MNHEY and CDR2 SVGAGI. Among the donors, all were Caucasian adults who lived in Nashville, Tennessee. Splitting of CD4+ cells produced CD45RA+ naive and CD45RA-negative memory subsets. Regarding this clone: Its antigen is not identified.

The assay was immunoSEQ multiplex PCR, and TCRdb's table has in-frame clones only and misses some. The table includes roughly 2 million clones, roughly 94% detected once. V usage is TRBV6-5 and J usage is TRBJ1-6; D call uncertain. The TCR sequence derives from a man younger than 35 in good health. Specimen: naive CD4+ T cells sorted from blood. Sample subset: CD45RA+ positively selected. The chain's CDR3 is CASSYPGPGSNSPLHF. CDR3 DNA sequence: TGTGCCAGCAGTTACCCGGGCCCGGGTAGTAATTCACCCCTCCACTTT.